These 25 T cell receptor beta chains were all obtained from the same sample, sequenced in a study of blood T cell repertoires in COVID-19. Data came from immunoSEQ multiplex PCR; TCRdb stores just in-frame clones and leaves some out. Of about 200,000 clones listed, about nine tenths are singletons. Sequenced input: peripheral blood. These receptors came from a man in his sixties who had recovered from COVID-19.

J is TRBJ2-2 and V is TRBV19; D is perhaps TRBD2 (6 bases). CDR3 length equals 16 residues. The ends were cut back, 5 bases at V and 0 bases at J, with 13 bases in the middle. Germline V gives CDR1 LNHDA, CDR2 SQIVND (reference sequence). The CDR3 DNA reads as TGTGCCAGTAGTCCCCGGGGGAACGCGAACACCGGGGAGCTGTTTTTT. As protein: CASSPRGNANTGELFF.

The chain recombines TRBV5-1 with TRBJ1-1; a weak D match, TRBD1 (6 bases). In germline, CDR1 is SGHRS, CDR2 YFSETQ. Trimming cost V 1 base and J 0 bases, with 13 bases left between them. This CDR3 contains 16 residues. Here the CDR3 reads CASSLQRDTMNTEAFF. CDR3 sequence (DNA): TGCGCCAGCAGCTTGCAACGGGACACCATGAACACTGAAGCTTTCTTT. The complete variable domain, with remaining parts taken from reference TRBV5-1 and TRBJ1-1, reads KAGVTQTPRYLIKTRGQQVTLSCSPISGHRSVSWYQQTPGQGLQFLFEYFSETQRNKGNFPGRFSGRQFSNSRSEMNVSTLELGDSALYLCASSLQRDTMNTEAFFGQGTRLTVV.

V usage is TRBV3-1 (or the pseudogene TRBV3-2) and J usage is TRBJ2-7; D is uncertain. The V and J ends lost 1 base and 3 bases respectively, with 13 bases between them. The germline V gene has CDR1 LGHDT and CDR2 YNNKEL (reference sequence). CDR3 length: 15 residues. This chain's CDR3 is CASSQGAPDVYEQYF. DNA for the CDR3: TGTGCCAGCAGCCAAGGGGCCCCCGACGTCTACGAGCAGTACTTC.

The chain employs TRBV21-1 and TRBJ2-1; the table calls TRBD2, which could not be checked here. TRBV21-1 is deemed a pseudogene. The CDR3 length is 14 residues. In nucleotides, the CDR3 is TGTGCCACCGAGACTAGCGGACCTTACAATGAGCAGTTCTTC. Translation gives CATETSGPYNEQFF.

This clone was counted only a few times. The chain carries TRBV29-1 and TRBJ1-2; D gene ambiguous. The V end was cut by 1 base, the J end by 4 bases, with 10 bases between. The CDR3 covers 13 residues. Germline-derived CDR1 and CDR2 are SQVTM and ANQGSEA. For the CDR3, the DNA is TGCAGCGTTGAAGGGCAGGCGAGCTATGGCTACACCTTC. Translating gives CSVEGQASYGYTF.

V gene TRBV5-1 combines with J gene TRBJ2-3; 7 positions match TRBD1. The CDR3 covers 14 residues. CDR1 SGHRS and CDR2 YFSETQ come from the germline V gene. V was pared by 3 bases and J by 2 bases, with 3 bases of the junction left unmatched. The CDR3 DNA reads as TGCGCCAGCAGCTATGGACAGGCCACAGATACGCAGTATTTT. Translated: CASSYGQATDTQYF.

The chain combines TRBV2 with TRBJ2-7; D is perhaps TRBD1 (6 bases). The CDR3 runs 15 residues. V was trimmed by 3 bases and J by 3 bases, leaving 15 bases between them. Germline CDR1 is SNHLY and CDR2 is FYNNEI. CDR3 sequence: CASSEVKGQFYEQYF. The CDR3, as DNA: TGTGCCAGCAGTGAGGTAAAGGGACAATTCTACGAGCAGTACTTC.

The J gene is TRBJ1-5, the V gene TRBV19; D is perhaps TRBD1 (6 bases). Per germline, CDR1 LNHDA and CDR2 SQIVND (reference sequence). This CDR3 has 15 amino acids. With 5 bases removed from V and 3 bases from J, the gap between germline ends came to 14 bases. CDR3 region: CASSSPGGLNQPQHF. The CDR3 coding sequence is TGTGCCAGTAGTTCCCCGGGGGGGCTCAATCAGCCCCAGCATTTT.

V and J are TRBV7-2 and TRBJ2-7, with a weak D call TRBD1 (6 bases). Trimming stripped 3 bases from V and 4 bases from J, with 10 bases between. Germline CDR1 and CDR2: SGHTA and FQGNSA. CDR3 size: 13 residues. The CDR3: CASSFLGTYEQYF. In DNA, the CDR3 is TGTGCCAGCAGCTTTCTCGGGACATACGAGCAGTACTTC.

This chain uses TRBV30 with TRBJ1-6; 8 bases match TRBD1. CDR1 and CDR2 from the germline V gene are GTSNPN and SVGIG (reference sequence). The CDR3 totals 15 residues. Germline trimming cut 2 bases from V and 7 bases from J; bases unmatched to any gene: 7. In nucleotides, the CDR3 is TGTGCCTGGAGTCTAGTGGACAGGGTGAATTCACCCCTCCACTTT. Amino acids: CAWSLVDRVNSPLHF.

The chain has TRBV3-1 (or the pseudogene TRBV3-2) and TRBJ1-6; perhaps TRBD1 as D (6 bases). Trimming cost V 1 base and J 5 bases, with 12 bases left between them. Germline V CDR1 and CDR2: LGHDT, YNNKEL (reference sequence). The CDR3 is 16 residues long. DNA of the CDR3: TGTGCCAGCAGCCAAGTTCGGACAGCAGATAATTCACCCCTCCACTTT. It is translated as CASSQVRTADNSPLHF.

This clone was counted only a few times. The chain employs TRBV14 and TRBJ2-1; 7 bases match TRBD2. The CDR3 is 18 residues long. Germline lookup yields CDR1 SGHDN and CDR2 FVKESK. The V segment lost 0 bases and the J segment 6 bases; nucleotides outside the gene matches: 14. The CDR3 loop is CASSQEAPQGAGFNEQFF. DNA of the CDR3: TGTGCCAGCAGCCAAGAGGCCCCTCAGGGAGCGGGATTCAATGAGCAGTTCTTC.

The V and J genes are TRBV15 and TRBJ1-6, with 7 bases matching TRBD1. The germline gives CDR1 LNHNV, CDR2 YYDKDF (reference sequence). V shed 7 bases, J shed 10 bases, and the junction held 7 bases outside the gene matches. The CDR3 length is 13 residues. Written as DNA, the CDR3 is TGTGCCACCACCACAGGGGATAGATCACCCCTCCACTTT. As protein: CATTTGDRSPLHF.

The V and J genes are TRBV27 and TRBJ1-4; TRBD1 matches at 9 bases. The CDR3 is made up of 19 amino acids. V lost 5 bases and J lost 3; bases outside the gene matches: 16. The germline gives CDR1 MNHEY, CDR2 SMNVEV (reference sequence). The DNA of the CDR3 is TGTGCCAGCAGTCATATCCCCGGGACAGGGTTTTTGGCTAATGAAAAACTGTTTTTT. Amino acids: CASSHIPGTGFLANEKLFF. Full variable domain (missing parts from reference TRBV27 and TRBJ1-4): EAQVTQNPRYLITVTGKKLTVTCSQNMNHEYMSWYRQDPGLGLRQIYYSMNVEVTDKGDVPEGYKVSRKEKRNFPLILESPSPNQTSLYFCASSHIPGTGFLANEKLFFGSGTQLSVL.

The chain joins TRBV6-5 to TRBJ2-1; D possibly corresponds to TRBD2 (5 bases). The V gene lost 4 bases and the J gene lost 10 bases, with 23 bases spanning the gap. The CDR3 is 16 residues long. CDR1 and CDR2 from the germline V gene are MNHEY and SVGAGI. DNA of the CDR3: TGTGCCAGCAGTTTACGTAGATTGACTAACTCAGTAGAGCAGTTCTTC. Encoded protein: CASSLRRLTNSVEQFF.

The V and J genes are TRBV5-4 and TRBJ2-1; 9 nucleotides line up with TRBD1. The junction had 7 bases not matched to a gene; V was cut back by 1 base and J by 8 bases. The CDR3 loop spans 15 amino acids. CDR1 is SGHNT and CDR2 is YYREEE in the germline V gene (reference sequence). The CDR3 reads CASSLSGQGGDEQFF. Written as DNA, the CDR3 is TGTGCCAGCAGCTTGTCGGGACAGGGTGGAGATGAGCAGTTCTTC.

The genes are TRBV5-6 and TRBJ2-7; tentative D call: TRBD1 (5 bases). Trimming pared 3 bases from V and 3 bases from J, leaving 7 bases between. CDR1 is SGHDT and CDR2 is YYEEEE in the germline V gene. The CDR3 is 12 amino acids. The CDR3 DNA follows: TGTGCCAGCAGCTCGACAGACTACGAGCAGTACTTC. Translated, it gives CASSSTDYEQYF.

This clone has a single count. This chain connects TRBV10-3 to TRBJ1-1; unclear D gene. CDR3 length: 14 residues. Germline CDR1 reads ENHRY; CDR2 reads SYGVKD. Trimming took off 0 bases at V and 11 bases at J, with 16 bases between the two ends. DNA of the CDR3: TGTGCCATCAGTGAGTCCCCAGCGTCGTATCTCGCTTTCTTT. It specifies CAISESPASYLAFF.

The rearrangement links TRBV29-1 to TRBJ2-5, with D possibly being TRBD2 (6 bases). Trimming pared 6 bases from V and 0 bases from J, leaving 14 bases between. CDR3 size: 14 residues. The germline gives CDR1 SQVTM, CDR2 ANQGSEA. This CDR3 reads CSVGPAGNQETQYF. For the CDR3, the DNA is TGCAGCGTGGGGCCGGCGGGAAACCAAGAGACCCAGTACTTC.

The count of this clone is one. This sequence joins TRBV6-2 or TRBV6-3 and TRBJ1-5; weak D call: TRBD1 (6 bases). The CDR3 is made up of 16 amino acids. V was shortened by 0 bases and J by 2 bases, with 11 bases between the two germline ends. Germline V CDR1 and CDR2: MNHEY, SVGEGT. The CDR3 DNA reads TGTGCCAGCAGTTACTCGAAGGGGGGGGGCAATCAGCCCCAGCATTTT. It yields the protein CASSYSKGGGNQPQHF.

This clone has a single count. CDR3 bases: TGTGCCAGCAGCCCGTGGACAGGGGAGGAGACCCAGTACTTC. This encodes CASSPWTGEETQYF. The chain joins TRBV5-4 to TRBJ2-5, with 9 bases identical to TRBD1. Germline V gene sequence: CDR1 SGHNT, CDR2 YYREEE (reference sequence). CDR3 size: 14 residues. Unmatched junction bases numbered 6, after V lost 4 bases and J lost 5 bases.

The rearrangement joins TRBV9 to TRBJ2-1, with D possibly being TRBD1 (5 bases). Germline V CDR1 and CDR2: SGDLS, YYNGEE. V was pared by 1 base and J by 0 bases, with 11 bases between. The CDR3 is made up of 16 amino acids. This CDR3 is CASSVRGEPSYNEQFF. CDR3 nucleotides: TGTGCCAGCAGCGTAAGGGGCGAGCCCTCCTACAATGAGCAGTTCTTC. Looking up the rest from reference TRBV9 and TRBJ2-1 gives the full variable domain: DSGVTQTPKHLITATGQRVTLRCSPRSGDLSVYWYQQSLDQGLQFLIQYYNGEERAKGNILERFSAQQFPDLHSELNLSSLELGDSALYFCASSVRGEPSYNEQFFGPGTRLTVL.

The chain uses TRBV11-2 and TRBJ2-7; D perhaps matches TRBD1 (5 bases). V dropped 5 bases and J dropped 4 bases, with 15 bases sitting between them. The CDR3 is made up of 14 amino acids. The germline V gene has CDR1 SGHAT and CDR2 FQNNGV. CDR3 in DNA: TGTGCCAGCAGCCCACGACAGATGAATTACGAGCAGTACTTC. It translates to CASSPRQMNYEQYF.

V usage is TRBV28 and J usage is TRBJ1-2; D might be TRBD1 (5 bases). The V end was cut by 10 bases, the J end by 1 base, with 25 bases between. This CDR3 comprises 17 residues. Germline-derived CDR1 and CDR2 are MDHEN and SYDVKM. CDR3 nucleotide sequence: TGTGCCACATCCTCTTATTCCGCGACAGACAATAACTATGGCTACACCTTC. Translating it yields CATSSYSATDNNYGYTF.

This clone has only a few counts. V and J are TRBV7-2 and TRBJ1-6, with TRBD1 identical over 11 bases. Germline V gene lookup returns CDR1 SGHTA and CDR2 FQGNSA. The CDR3 sequence is 15 residues long. Losses at the gene ends were 1 base for V and 9 bases for J; bases not matched to a gene: 2. The DNA of the CDR3 is TGTGCCAGCAGCTTAGTTGGGACAGGGGGTTCACCCCTCCACTTT. Its protein product is CASSLVGTGGSPLHF.